These 8 T cell receptor beta chains originate from one sample sequenced in a study of T cell responses to AZD1222 COVID-19 vaccine. Assay used: immunoSEQ multiplex PCR; TCRdb lists only in-frame clones, some missing. The data hold roughly 100,000 clones, with roughly 91% observed a single time. The sequences come from peripheral blood, collected on day 0 of AZD1222 vaccination. These receptor sequences come from an adult in good health.

The chain uses TRBV5-1 and TRBJ2-7; 16 bases map to TRBD2. The CDR3 loop spans 17 amino acids. The trim removed 6 bases at V and 2 bases at J, leaving 8 bases unmatched. Germline V gives CDR1 SGHRS, CDR2 YFSETQ. In nucleotides, the CDR3 is TGCGCCAGCACCCTGGGACTAGCGGGAGGGCTTCCCTACGAGCAGTACTTC. Its protein product is CASTLGLAGGLPYEQYF.

This clone came up a few times. The chain links TRBV5-6 to TRBJ2-2; either TRBD1 or TRBD2 may supply D (5 bases each). V lost 4 bases and J 2 bases, leaving 9 bases between the germline ends. Germline CDR1 is SGHDT and CDR2 is YYEEEE. The CDR3 contains 14 residues. CDR3 nucleotide sequence: TGTGCCAGCAGCCCGGGACCTAACACCGGGGAGCTGTTTTTT. Translation: CASSPGPNTGELFF.

V and J are TRBV6-2 or TRBV6-3 and TRBJ2-7; 14 bases align to TRBD2. Losses at the gene ends were 4 bases for V and 5 bases for J; bases not matched to a gene: 4. This CDR3 region has 15 residues. The germline V gene encodes CDR1 MNHEY and CDR2 SVGEGT. CDR3 DNA: TGTGCCAGCAGTTCCCGACTAGCGGGAGGGAACGAGCAGTACTTC. Translation gives CASSSRLAGGNEQYF.

In its sample, this clone was seen once. The V gene is TRBV4-2, the J gene TRBJ1-4; 11 bases are a match to TRBD1. This CDR3 contains 15 residues. CDR1 is LGHNA, CDR2 YNFKEQ, per germline. The V and J ends lost 3 bases and 6 bases, in that order; junction bases with no gene match: 3. CDR3 bases: TGTGCCAGCAGCCATCCGGGACAGGGGGATGAAAAACTGTTTTTT. This gives the protein CASSHPGQGDEKLFF.

This clone is a singleton in its sample. The chain links TRBV30 to TRBJ2-7; tentative D call: TRBD1 (5 bases). In germline, CDR1 is GTSNPN, CDR2 SVGIG (reference sequence). The CDR3 spans 12 residues. Between the trimmed V and J ends, which lost 4 bases and 3 bases, there was a span of 10 bases. The CDR3 reads CAWTTANYEQYF. Written as DNA, the CDR3 is TGTGCCTGGACGACAGCTAACTACGAGCAGTACTTC.

This rearrangement joins TRBV4-2 to TRBJ1-5; D remains ambiguous. Per the germline V gene, CDR1 is LGHNA and CDR2 is YNFKEQ. The CDR3 sequence is 15 residues long. Trimming removed 0 bases at V and 4 bases at J, with 10 bases between. The CDR3 loop is CASSQDWALNQPQHF. In DNA form, the CDR3 reads TGTGCCAGCAGCCAAGATTGGGCCTTAAATCAGCCCCAGCATTTT.

The V call is TRBV14, the J call TRBJ1-6; D is uncertain. V gave up 4 bases and J gave up 4 bases, with 8 bases separating them. The germline V gene has CDR1 SGHDN and CDR2 FVKESK. The CDR3 runs 14 residues. In DNA, the CDR3 is TGTGCCAGCAGCCGGACCGGGTATAATTCACCCCTCCACTTT. This translates into CASSRTGYNSPLHF.

The chain combines TRBV19 with TRBJ2-7, with D uncertain. V shed 6 bases and J shed 3 bases, with 18 bases lying between them. The CDR3 has 15 residues. Germline CDR1 reads LNHDA; CDR2 reads SQIVND (reference sequence). The CDR3: CASSPRAIAFYEQYF. CDR3 in DNA: TGTGCCAGTAGCCCGAGAGCTATCGCTTTCTACGAGCAGTACTTC.